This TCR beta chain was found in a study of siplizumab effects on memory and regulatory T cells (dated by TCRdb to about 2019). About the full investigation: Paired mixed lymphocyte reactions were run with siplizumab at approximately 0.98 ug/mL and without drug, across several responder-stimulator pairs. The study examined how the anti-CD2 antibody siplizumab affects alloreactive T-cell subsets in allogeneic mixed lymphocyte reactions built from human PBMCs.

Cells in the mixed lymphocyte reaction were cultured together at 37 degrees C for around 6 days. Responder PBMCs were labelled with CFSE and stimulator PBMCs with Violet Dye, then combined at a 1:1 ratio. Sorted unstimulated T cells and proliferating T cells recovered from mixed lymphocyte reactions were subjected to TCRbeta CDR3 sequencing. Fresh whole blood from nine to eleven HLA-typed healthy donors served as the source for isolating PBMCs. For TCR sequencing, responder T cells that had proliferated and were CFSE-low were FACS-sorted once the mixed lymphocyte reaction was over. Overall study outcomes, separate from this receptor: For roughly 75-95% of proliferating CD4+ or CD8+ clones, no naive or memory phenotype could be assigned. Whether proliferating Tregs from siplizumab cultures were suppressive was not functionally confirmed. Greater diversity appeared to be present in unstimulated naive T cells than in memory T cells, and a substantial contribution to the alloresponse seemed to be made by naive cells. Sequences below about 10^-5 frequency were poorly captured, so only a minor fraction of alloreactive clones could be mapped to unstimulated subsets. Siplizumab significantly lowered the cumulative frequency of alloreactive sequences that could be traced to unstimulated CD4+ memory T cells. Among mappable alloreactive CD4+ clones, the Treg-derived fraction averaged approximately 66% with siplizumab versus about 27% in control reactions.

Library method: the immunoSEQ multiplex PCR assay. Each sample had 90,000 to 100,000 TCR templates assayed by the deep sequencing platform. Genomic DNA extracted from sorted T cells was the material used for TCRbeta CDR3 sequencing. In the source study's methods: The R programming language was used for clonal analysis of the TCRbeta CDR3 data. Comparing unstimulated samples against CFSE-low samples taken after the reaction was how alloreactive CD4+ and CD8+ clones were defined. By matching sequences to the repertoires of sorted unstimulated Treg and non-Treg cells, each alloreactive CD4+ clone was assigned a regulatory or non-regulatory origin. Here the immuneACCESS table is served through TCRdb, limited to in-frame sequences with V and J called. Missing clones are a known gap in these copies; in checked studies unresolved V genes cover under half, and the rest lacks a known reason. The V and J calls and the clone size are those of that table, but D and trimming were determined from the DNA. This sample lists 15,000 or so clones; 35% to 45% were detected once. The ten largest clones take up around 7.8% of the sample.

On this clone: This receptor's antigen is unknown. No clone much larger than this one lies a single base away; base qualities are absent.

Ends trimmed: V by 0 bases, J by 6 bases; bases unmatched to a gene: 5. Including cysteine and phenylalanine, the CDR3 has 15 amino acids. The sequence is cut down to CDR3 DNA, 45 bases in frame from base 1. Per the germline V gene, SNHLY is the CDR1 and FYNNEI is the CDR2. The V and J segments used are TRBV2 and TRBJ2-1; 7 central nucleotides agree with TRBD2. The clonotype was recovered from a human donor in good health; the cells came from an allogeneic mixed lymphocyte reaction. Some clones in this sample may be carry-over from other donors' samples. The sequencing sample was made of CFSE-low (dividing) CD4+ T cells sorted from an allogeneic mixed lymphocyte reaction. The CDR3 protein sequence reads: CASSEAGRGSNEQFF. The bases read TGTGCCAGCAGTGAAGCGGGGAGGGGAAGCAATGAGCAGTTCTTC.